Listed below are T cell receptor beta chains from one sample, sequenced in a study of identical twins. From the 5' RACE reads, TCRdb called clonotypes with MiXCR, one entry per CDR3 protein. The sample lists hundreds of thousands of distinct CDR3 sequences, approximately 18% occurring once. The data also belong to a second study, concerning T cells expressing NK-cell markers.

Material for sequencing was PBMCs. The source is a woman between 18 and 30 years old in good health. The CDR3 runs from the conserved cysteine through the conserved F or W. A D gene is named only where the DNA matches it firmly. Expanded clones get a size class; other rows say once, few or many, or leave the size out.

>-|-|TRBJ2-2|TRBV12-3/TRBV12-4
TGTGCCAGCACCCCCCAGGCGGGAATACAGACCGGGGAGCTGTTTTTT
CASTPQAGIQTGELFF
>few|TRBD1|TRBJ1-2|TRBV6-1
TGTGCCAGCAGACAGACAGGGGGCTCTAACTATGGCTACACCTTC
CASRQTGGSNYGYTF
>-|-|TRBJ2-3|TRBV7-8
TGTGCCAGCAGCCCCAGGACAGTCTTAACAGATACGCAGTATTTT
CASSPRTVLTDTQYF
>few|-|TRBJ2-4|TRBV9
TGTGCCAGCAGCGTAGGGGACACCATAGCCAAAAACATTCAGTACTTC
CASSVGDTIAKNIQYF
>-|-|TRBJ2-1|TRBV15
TGTGCCACCAGCAGAGACCGGGAGCAGTTCTTC
CATSRDREQFF
>-|-|TRBJ2-6|TRBV18
TGTGCCAGCTCCCCCCTTCCTCCCTCTGGGGCCAACGTCCTGACTTTC
CASSPLPPSGANVLTF
>-|-|TRBJ2-1|TRBV5-1
TGCGCCAGCAGCTCGGCGGGTCTAGATGAGCAGTTCTTC
CASSSAGLDEQFF
>-|-|TRBJ2-1|TRBV29-1
TGCAGCGTGGCCTGGGTGGGGATGGGTGAGCAGTTCTTC
CSVAWVGMGEQFF
>few|-|TRBJ1-2|TRBV12-3/TRBV12-4
TGTGCCAGCAGTTCCCTGGATGGCTACACCTTC
CASSSLDGYTF
>many|-|TRBJ1-2|TRBV12-3/TRBV12-4
TGTGCCAGCAGTTGGGGGGGTTCAGGTGATTTCTTAGTCTATGGCTACACCTTC
CASSWGGSGDFLVYGYTF
>-|TRBD1|TRBJ2-3|TRBV7-6
TGTGCCAGCAGGCCCGGGACAGGGGGCGTCGCAGATACGCAGTATTTT
CASRPGTGGVADTQYF
>many|-|TRBJ2-3|TRBV20-1
TGCAGCGTGACGTTCCGGGATACGCAGTATTTT
CSVTFRDTQYF
>few|TRBD2|TRBJ2-1|TRBV29-1
TGCAGCGTCCTACCCGGGACTAGTGGCGATGAGCAGTTCTTC
CSVLPGTSGDEQFF
>-|TRBD1|TRBJ2-5|TRBV20-1
TGCAGTGCTAGTTTTGGAAGGAGGACAGGGGCGCAGACCCAGTACTTC
CSASFGRRTGAQTQYF
>-|-|TRBJ2-1|TRBV5-1
TGCGCCAGCAGCTTGTTCCCGGGGTCCACAAATGAGCAGTTCTTC
CASSLFPGSTNEQFF
>few|-|TRBJ2-1|TRBV20-1
TGCAGTGCTAGAGACCCTAAACCTACTTCCTACAATGAGCAGTTCTTC
CSARDPKPTSYNEQFF
>many|-|TRBJ1-2|TRBV7-2
TGTGCCAGCAGCCCCGCCGGTCCGCGGGGGAGATTCTATGGCTACACCTTC
CASSPAGPRGRFYGYTF
>many|-|TRBJ2-7|TRBV12-3/TRBV12-4
TGTGCCAGCAGTTTACAGGACGAGCAGTACTTC
CASSLQDEQYF
>-|-|TRBJ2-7|TRBV6-2/TRBV6-3
TGTGCCAGCAGTTATGGGATAACTCTCAGCTCCTACGAGCAGTACTTC
CASSYGITLSSYEQYF
>few|-|TRBJ2-3|TRBV3-1
TGTGCCAGGGGGAGGACAGATACGCAGTATTTT
CARGRTDTQYF
>few|TRBD2|TRBJ2-7|TRBV11-2
TGTGCCAGCAGCCCCGGCGGTAGCGGGAGTTACGAGCAGTACTTC
CASSPGGSGSYEQYF
>few|-|TRBJ2-7|TRBV5-6
TGTGCCAGCAGCTCCCCGGGTAGGGCCTCCTACGAGCAGTACTTC
CASSSPGRASYEQYF